The present T cell receptor beta chain was sequenced within a study of blood T cells in healthy people across ages. Study-wide background: Capture by template switching was about one barcoded beta molecule per two T cells.

Next came a second PCR, run for about 6 to 12 cycles, which used a sample-barcoded 5' primer along with a J-beta primer mix. Each cDNA was tagged by a template-switch adaptor containing 12 random nucleotides. TCRdb reanalysed the 5' RACE reads using MiXCR and keeps one entry per CDR3 protein. The table records about 630,000 distinct CDR3 sequences, more than 20% of them present only once. Approximately 10 milliliters was the volume of peripheral blood drawn from each donor. This CDR3 comprises 14 residues. Germline CDR1 is SGHDT and CDR2 is YYEEEE. In this sample, this clonotype turned up a few times. This may come from a read error, since a much larger clone is one base off.

The gene calls are TRBV5-6 and TRBJ2-5; 7 nucleotides match TRBD1. The J call may be faulty, since TRBJ2-7 better matches the DNA end. Sequences were obtained from blood. The receptor was derived from a man between 65 and 79 years old in good health. CDR3 region: CASSSFGTEYEQYF. The CDR3 coding sequence is TGTGCCAGCAGCTCTTTCGGGACAGAGTACGAGCAGTACTTC.